This passage covers 28 T cell receptor beta chains from one sample sequenced in a study of T cell responses to AZD1222 COVID-19 vaccine (dated by TCRdb to 2020 to 2022). Libraries were built with the immunoSEQ multiplex PCR assay. This immuneACCESS table, as held by TCRdb, lists in-frame sequences with V and J called but not all clones. Of the missing ones, under half trace to an unresolved V gene in checked studies; the others have no known cause. In this sample the table shows more than 140,000 clones, around 90% of which occur a single time. In total, the top ten clones hold about 4.6% of the sample. Reading the label with the study, this specimen's time point is: baseline before first vaccination. The source material was peripheral blood, sampled on day 0 of AZD1222 vaccination. The origin of the receptors is an adult in good health.

V is TRBV7-9 and J is TRBJ2-7, with 7 bases aligning to TRBD2. Germline V CDR1 and CDR2: SEHNR, FQNEAQ (reference sequence). The CDR3 is 15 residues long. With V trimmed by 4 bases and J by 1 base, 7 bases remained unmatched. CDR3 protein: CASSWAGEGSYEQYF. CDR3 bases: TGTGCCAGCAGCTGGGCGGGAGAAGGGTCCTACGAGCAGTACTTC.

This rearrangement joins TRBV6-5 to TRBJ1-2; maybe TRBD1 (6 bases). This CDR3 has 13 amino acids. V shed 7 bases and J shed 4 bases, with 13 bases lying between them. Germline V lookup: CDR1 MNHEY, CDR2 SVGAGI. CDR3: CASTRGRGYGYTF. DNA of the CDR3: TGTGCCAGCACCAGGGGAAGGGGCTATGGCTACACCTTC.

This chain links TRBV5-4 with TRBJ2-3, with D uncertain. V gave up 6 bases and J gave up 4 bases, with 12 bases separating them. The length of the CDR3 is 13 residues. Per germline, CDR1 SGHNT and CDR2 YYREEE (reference sequence). Written as DNA, the CDR3 is TGTGCCAGCAAAAAAGCAGAGTCAGATACGCAGTATTTT. It is translated as CASKKAESDTQYF.

The V and J genes are TRBV7-9 and TRBJ1-1; D gene uncertain. CDR1 is SEHNR and CDR2 is FQNEAQ in the germline V gene (reference sequence). There are 12 residues in the CDR3. Trimming removed 2 bases at V and 1 base at J, with 2 bases between. This CDR3 is CASSLWNTEAFF. The CDR3 DNA reads TGTGCCAGCAGCTTATGGAACACTGAAGCTTTCTTT.

V and J are TRBV19 and TRBJ1-5, with a tentative D call TRBD1 (5 bases). Germline assignment: CDR1 LNHDA and CDR2 SQIVND (reference sequence). V lost 6 bases and J lost 4, with 7 bases in between. The CDR3 extends over 12 amino acids. The CDR3 nucleotides read TGTGCCAGTAGCTGGGGGAATCAGCCCCAGCATTTT. It encodes CASSWGNQPQHF.

The V and J genes are TRBV7-4 and TRBJ1-2; D gene unclear. V lost 7 bases, J lost 6 bases, and 12 bases lay in between. CDR1 and CDR2 from the germline V gene are SGHVT and SQSDAQ. This CDR3 has 12 amino acids. The CDR3 DNA reads as TGTGCCAGCACCCTCGAGGTTCATGGCTACACCTTC. As protein: CASTLEVHGYTF.

The rearrangement links TRBV5-5 to TRBJ2-7; no firm D call. Trimming cost V 0 bases and J 2 bases, with 12 bases left between them. Germline-derived CDR1 and CDR2 are SGHKS and YYEKEE (reference sequence). CDR3 length: 15 amino acids. The CDR3 spells CASSLGSTGTYEQYF. CDR3 DNA sequence: TGTGCCAGCAGCTTGGGATCTACTGGGACCTACGAGCAGTACTTC.

This sequence joins TRBV5-4 and TRBJ2-7, with TRBD1 matching over 11 bases. Per the germline V gene, CDR1 is SGHNT and CDR2 is YYREEE (reference sequence). The CDR3 has 15 amino acids. V trimming: 4 bases; J trimming: 2 bases; junction bases outside the gene matches: 5. CDR3 sequence: CASSPPGQGAYEQYF. CDR3 nucleotide sequence: TGTGCCAGCAGCCCCCCGGGACAGGGGGCCTACGAGCAGTACTTC.

This chain's CDR3 is CASSLRGGGTGELFF. The CDR3 DNA follows: TGTGCCAGCAGCTTAAGGGGCGGGGGCACCGGGGAGCTGTTTTTT. The chain carries TRBV7-9 and TRBJ2-2, with 7 bases matching TRBD2. J gave up 4 bases and V 2 bases, and 4 bases lay outside the gene matches. CDR1 and CDR2 (germline): SEHNR, FQNEAQ (reference sequence). This CDR3 has 15 amino acids.

This clone was detected only a few times. V and J are TRBV4-1 and TRBJ1-4; no reliable D call. Germline V CDR1 and CDR2: MGHRA, YSYEKL. This CDR3 spans 16 amino acids. V lost 1 base and J lost 2, with 11 bases in between. The CDR3 reads CASSQVQAGTNEKLFF. Written as DNA, the CDR3 is TGCGCCAGCAGCCAAGTCCAGGCGGGGACTAATGAAAAACTGTTTTTT.

CDR3 sequence reads: CASSLFQPGGETQYF. The CDR3 DNA reads TGTGCCAGCAGTTTATTTCAGCCCGGGGGGGAGACCCAGTACTTC. The chain carries TRBV28 and TRBJ2-5; 7 bases are a match to TRBD2. The CDR3 totals 15 residues. The trim removed 1 base at V and 5 bases at J, leaving 7 bases unmatched. Germline CDR1 and CDR2: MDHEN and SYDVKM.

This clone was picked up one time. DNA of the CDR3: TGCGCCAGCAGCCAGGTAGCGGGAGTAAGGTCCTACGAGCAGTACTTC. Translation: CASSQVAGVRSYEQYF. The chain recombines TRBV4-3 with TRBJ2-7; 9 nucleotides line up with TRBD2. The CDR3 sequence is 16 residues long. The germline CDR1 and CDR2 sequences are LGHNA and YSLEER. Germline trimming cut 3 bases from V and 1 base from J; bases unmatched to any gene: 7.

This clone showed up just once. The chain employs TRBV7-9 and TRBJ1-1; maybe TRBD1 (6 bases). This CDR3 spans 15 amino acids. From germline, CDR1 is SEHNR and CDR2 FQNEAQ (reference sequence). The V end lost 5 bases, the J end lost 1 base, and 14 bases lay between the germline ends. CDR3 nucleotides: TGTGCCAGCAGCATCTCACAGGGTTGGAACACTGAAGCTTTCTTT. As protein: CASSISQGWNTEAFF.

This chain joins TRBV9 and TRBJ1-3; weak D call: TRBD1 (6 bases). Trimming stripped 5 bases from V and 4 bases from J, with 13 bases between. The CDR3 is made up of 14 amino acids. Germline V gene lookup returns CDR1 SGDLS and CDR2 YYNGEE. DNA of the CDR3: TGTGCCAGCAGTGGGGACAACCCCGGAAACACCATATATTTT. Protein sequence: CASSGDNPGNTIYF. Combining the CDR3 with reference TRBV9 and TRBJ1-3 gives the whole variable domain DSGVTQTPKHLITATGQRVTLRCSPRSGDLSVYWYQQSLDQGLQFLIQYYNGEERAKGNILERFSAQQFPDLHSELNLSSLELGDSALYFCASSGDNPGNTIYFGEGSWLTVV.

The rearrangement uses TRBV7-9 and TRBJ1-1; D not resolved. Germline values: CDR1 SEHNR, CDR2 FQNEAQ (reference sequence). The CDR3 runs to 12 residues. V lost 2 bases and J 5 bases, leaving 6 bases between the germline ends. The CDR3 protein is CASSLIVTEAFF. The CDR3 DNA is TGTGCCAGCAGCTTAATTGTAACTGAAGCTTTCTTT. The complete variable domain, with remaining parts taken from reference TRBV7-9 and TRBJ1-1, reads DTGVSQNPRHKITKRGQNVTFRCDPISEHNRLYWYRQTLGQGPEFLTYFQNEAQLEKSRLLSDRFSAERPKGSFSTLEIQRTEQGDSAMYLCASSLIVTEAFFGQGTRLTVV.

This sequence joins TRBV4-1 and TRBJ2-1; tentative D call: TRBD2 (6 bases). The V gene's germline CDR1 is MGHRA and CDR2 YSYEKL. The length of the CDR3 is 15 residues. The V end was cut by 1 base, the J end by 4 bases, with 11 bases between. The CDR3 loop reads CASSQGGRPYNEQFF. CDR3 sequence (DNA): TGCGCCAGCAGCCAAGGAGGGAGGCCGTACAATGAGCAGTTCTTC.

This clone has more than one count but fewer than ten. The rearrangement uses TRBV5-4 and TRBJ2-5, with 12 bases lining up with TRBD1. CDR3 length: 16 residues. Germline assignment: CDR1 SGHNT and CDR2 YYREEE (reference sequence). V lost 0 bases, J lost 4 bases, and 4 bases stayed unmatched. Here the CDR3 DNA reads TGTGCCAGCAGCTTGGATGGGACAGGGGGCTTAGAGACCCAGTACTTC. Translation: CASSLDGTGGLETQYF.

V usage is TRBV3-1 (or the pseudogene TRBV3-2) and J usage is TRBJ1-2, with unresolved D. The germline V gene has CDR1 LGHDT and CDR2 YNNKEL (reference sequence). The CDR3 runs to 11 residues. Trimming took 6 bases from V and 1 from J, leaving 3 bases between them. The CDR3 protein is CASSRNYGYTF. In nucleotides, the CDR3 is TGTGCCAGCAGTCGTAACTATGGCTACACCTTC.

The chain recombines TRBV6-2 or TRBV6-3 with TRBJ1-6; D is unresolved. V gave up 4 bases and J gave up 7 bases, with 11 bases separating them. Germline V gene lookup returns CDR1 MNHEY and CDR2 SVGEGT. There are 14 residues in the CDR3. The CDR3 region is CASSSAPGNSPLHF. CDR3 in DNA: TGTGCCAGCAGTTCCGCTCCGGGGAATTCACCCCTCCACTTT.

The rearrangement links TRBV7-9 to TRBJ2-3; 9 bases map to TRBD2. The CDR3 spans 16 residues. Germline V gene data show CDR1 as SEHNR and CDR2 as FQNEAQ (reference sequence). V was pared by 1 base and J by 3 bases, with 5 bases of the junction left unmatched. The CDR3 region has the DNA TGTGCCAGCAGCTTAGGCGCTAGCGGGGAAACAGATACGCAGTATTTT. Residues: CASSLGASGETDTQYF. The complete variable domain, with remaining parts taken from reference TRBV7-9 and TRBJ2-3, reads DTGVSQNPRHKITKRGQNVTFRCDPISEHNRLYWYRQTLGQGPEFLTYFQNEAQLEKSRLLSDRFSAERPKGSFSTLEIQRTEQGDSAMYLCASSLGASGETDTQYFGPGTRLTVL.

V is TRBV19 and J is TRBJ2-3, with a tentative D call TRBD1 (5 bases). The V gene's germline CDR1 is LNHDA and CDR2 SQIVND (reference sequence). This CDR3 comprises 13 residues. Trimming cost V 6 bases and J 2 bases, with 9 bases left between them. The CDR3 bases are TGTGCCAGTAGCACGGACAACACAGATACGCAGTATTTT. Encoded protein: CASSTDNTDTQYF.

The CDR3 bases are TGTGCCAGCTCCTTCACTAGCGGAGGCTCCTACGAGCAGTACTTC. This codes for CASSFTSGGSYEQYF. The chain is built from TRBV18 and TRBJ2-7; 8 nucleotides align to TRBD2. The germline V gene has CDR1 KGHSH and CDR2 LQKENI. The junction had 7 bases not matched to a gene; V was cut back by 6 bases and J by 0 bases. The CDR3 totals 15 residues.

The chain couples TRBV6-4 to TRBJ1-4, with D perhaps TRBD1 (6 bases). Germline V gene sequence: CDR1 MRHNA, CDR2 SNTAGT. Trimming removed 2 bases from V and 3 bases from J, with 16 bases in between. The CDR3 sequence is 17 residues long. The CDR3: CASSDRGRGEPNEKLFF. The CDR3 DNA is TGTGCCAGCAGTGACCGCGGCAGGGGAGAGCCTAATGAAAAACTGTTTTTT.

The CDR3: CASEVQGTGTEAFF. CDR3 bases: TGTGCCAGCGAAGTACAGGGGACGGGCACTGAAGCTTTCTTT. The V gene is TRBV28, the J gene TRBJ1-1; 7 bases are shared with TRBD1. CDR1 is MDHEN and CDR2 is SYDVKM in the germline V gene. V gave up 8 bases and J gave up 4 bases; unmatched junction bases: 10. This CDR3 region has 14 residues.

V gene TRBV7-2 combines with J gene TRBJ1-3; D is possibly TRBD1 (5 bases). Trimming took 1 base from V and 2 from J, leaving 9 bases between them. CDR3 length: 15 residues. Germline values: CDR1 SGHTA, CDR2 FQGNSA. The CDR3 loop is CASSLGWGTGNTIYF. CDR3 DNA: TGTGCCAGCAGCTTAGGATGGGGGACTGGAAACACCATATATTTT.

The chain links TRBV24-1 to TRBJ1-5; 7 nucleotides line up with TRBD1. Germline V gene lookup returns CDR1 KGHDR and CDR2 SFDVKD. This CDR3 contains 16 residues. V was pared by 2 bases and J by 6 bases, with 9 bases of the junction left unmatched. CDR3 nucleotide sequence: TGTGCCACCAGTGATTCCCGCAGGGGGTACGGTCAGCCCCAGCATTTT. Residues: CATSDSRRGYGQPQHF.

Only one count was recorded for this clone. The chain couples TRBV6-2 or TRBV6-3 to TRBJ1-2; 7 nucleotides agree with TRBD1. This CDR3 comprises 13 residues. The junction had 3 bases not matched to a gene; V was cut back by 2 bases and J by 6 bases. Per germline, CDR1 MNHEY and CDR2 SVGEGT. CDR3 bases: TGTGCCAGCAGTTACGACAGGGTGAATGGCTACACCTTC. Translation: CASSYDRVNGYTF.

The chain combines TRBV5-1 with TRBJ2-1, with TRBD2 identical over 8 bases. The CDR3 has 16 residues. The germline CDR1 and CDR2 sequences are SGHRS and YFSETQ. J was trimmed by 5 bases and V by 1 base; bases with no gene match: 8. CDR3 bases: TGCGCCAGCAGCTTGCCGGCGGGGGGTACCCACAATGAGCAGTTCTTC. This encodes CASSLPAGGTHNEQFF.